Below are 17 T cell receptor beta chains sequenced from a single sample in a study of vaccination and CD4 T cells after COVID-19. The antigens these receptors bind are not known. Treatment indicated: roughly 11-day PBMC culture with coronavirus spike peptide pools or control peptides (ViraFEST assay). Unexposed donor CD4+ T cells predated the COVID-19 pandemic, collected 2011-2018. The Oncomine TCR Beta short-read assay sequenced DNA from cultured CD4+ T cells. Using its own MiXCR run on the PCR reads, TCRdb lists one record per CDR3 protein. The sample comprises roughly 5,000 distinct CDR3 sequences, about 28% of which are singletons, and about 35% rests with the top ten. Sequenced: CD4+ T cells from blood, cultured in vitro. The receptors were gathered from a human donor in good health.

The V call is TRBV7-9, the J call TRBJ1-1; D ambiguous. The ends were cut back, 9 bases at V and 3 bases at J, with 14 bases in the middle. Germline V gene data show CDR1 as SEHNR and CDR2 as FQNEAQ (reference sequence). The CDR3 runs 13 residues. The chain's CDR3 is CASSFNGDTEAFF. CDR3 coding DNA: TGTGCCAGTTCGTTTAACGGGGACACTGAAGCTTTCTTT.

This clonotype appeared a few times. CDR3 nucleotide sequence: TGCAGTGCTCCTACAACCCGACTAGCGGGAATTGAGACCCAGTACTTC. It codes for CSAPTTRLAGIETQYF. V gene TRBV20-1 combines with J gene TRBJ2-5; 11 nucleotides line up with TRBD2. V shed 5 bases and J 5 bases; nucleotides not matched to a gene: 13. Germline assignment: CDR1 DFQATT and CDR2 SNEGSKA (reference sequence). This CDR3 comprises 16 residues.

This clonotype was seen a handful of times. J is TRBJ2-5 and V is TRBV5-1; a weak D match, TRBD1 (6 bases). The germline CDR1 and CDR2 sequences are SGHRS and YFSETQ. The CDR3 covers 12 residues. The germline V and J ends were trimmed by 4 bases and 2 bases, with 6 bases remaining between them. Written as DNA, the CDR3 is TGCGCCAGCAGCCAGGGGCAAGAGACCCAGTACTTC. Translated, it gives CASSQGQETQYF.

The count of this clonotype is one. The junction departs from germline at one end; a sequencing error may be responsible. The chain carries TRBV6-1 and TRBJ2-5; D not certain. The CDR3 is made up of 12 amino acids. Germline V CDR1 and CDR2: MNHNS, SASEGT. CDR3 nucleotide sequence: TGTGCCATCAGTGAGTCGAGAGAGACCCAGTACTTC. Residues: CAISESRETQYF.

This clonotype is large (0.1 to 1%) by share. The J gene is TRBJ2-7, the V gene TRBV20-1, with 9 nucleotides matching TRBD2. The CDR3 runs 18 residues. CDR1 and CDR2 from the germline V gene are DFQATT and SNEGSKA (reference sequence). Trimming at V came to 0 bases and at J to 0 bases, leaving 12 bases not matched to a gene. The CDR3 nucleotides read TGCAGTGCTAGAGACCCACGGTCAGGTAGCGGGAGCTCCTACGAGCAGTACTTC. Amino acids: CSARDPRSGSGSSYEQYF.

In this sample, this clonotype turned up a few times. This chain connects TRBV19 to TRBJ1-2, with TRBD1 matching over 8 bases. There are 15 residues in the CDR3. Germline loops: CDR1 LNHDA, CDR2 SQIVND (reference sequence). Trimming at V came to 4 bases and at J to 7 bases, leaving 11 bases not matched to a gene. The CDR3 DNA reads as TGTGCCAGTAGTACAGGGGGCGCGGAGACGTCTGGCTACACCTTC. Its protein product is CASSTGGAETSGYTF.

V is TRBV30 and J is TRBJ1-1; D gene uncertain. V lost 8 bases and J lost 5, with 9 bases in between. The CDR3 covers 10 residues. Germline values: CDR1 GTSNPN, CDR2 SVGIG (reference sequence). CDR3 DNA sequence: TGTGCCCTCTTATGGACTGAAGCTTTCTTT. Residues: CALLWTEAFF.

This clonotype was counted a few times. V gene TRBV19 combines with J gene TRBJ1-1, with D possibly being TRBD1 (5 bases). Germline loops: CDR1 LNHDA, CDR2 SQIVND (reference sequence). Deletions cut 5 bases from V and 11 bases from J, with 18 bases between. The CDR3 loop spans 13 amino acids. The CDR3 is CASSPGDGQRAFF. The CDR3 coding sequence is TGTGCCAGTAGTCCCGGGGACGGTCAAAGGGCTTTCTTT.

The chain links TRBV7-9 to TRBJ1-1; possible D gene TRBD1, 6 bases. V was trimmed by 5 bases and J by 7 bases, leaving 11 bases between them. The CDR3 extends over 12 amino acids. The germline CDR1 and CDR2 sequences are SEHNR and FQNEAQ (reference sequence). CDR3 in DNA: TGTGCCAGCAGCACAGGGTGGTTTGAAGCTTTCTTT. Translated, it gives CASSTGWFEAFF.

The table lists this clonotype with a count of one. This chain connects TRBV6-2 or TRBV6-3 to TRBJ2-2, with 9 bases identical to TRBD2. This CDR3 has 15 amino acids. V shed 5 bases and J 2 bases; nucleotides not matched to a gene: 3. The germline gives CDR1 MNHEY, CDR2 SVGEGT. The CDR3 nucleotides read TGTGCCAGCAGTCAGCGGGGGGATAACACCGGGGAGCTGTTTTTT. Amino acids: CASSQRGDNTGELFF.

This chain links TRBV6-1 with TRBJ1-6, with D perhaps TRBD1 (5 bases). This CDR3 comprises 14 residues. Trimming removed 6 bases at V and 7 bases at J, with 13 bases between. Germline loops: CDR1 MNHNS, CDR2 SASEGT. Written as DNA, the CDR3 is TGTGCCAGCAGCCCTACACAGGAAAATTCACCCCTCCACTTT. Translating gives CASSPTQENSPLHF.

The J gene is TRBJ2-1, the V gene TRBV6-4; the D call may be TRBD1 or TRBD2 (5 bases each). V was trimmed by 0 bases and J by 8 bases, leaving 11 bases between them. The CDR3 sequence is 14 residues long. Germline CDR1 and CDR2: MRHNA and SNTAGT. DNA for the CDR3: TGTGCCAGCAGTGACTCGGACGGGGACGATGAGCAGTTCTTC. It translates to CASSDSDGDDEQFF.

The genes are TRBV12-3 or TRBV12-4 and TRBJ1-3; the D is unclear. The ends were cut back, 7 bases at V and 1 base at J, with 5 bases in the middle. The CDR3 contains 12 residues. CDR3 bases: TGTGCCAGCACCAAGTCTGGAAACACCATATATTTT. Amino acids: CASTKSGNTIYF.

CDR3 in amino acids: CASSLGPSGETQYF. CDR3 DNA sequence: TGTGCCAGCAGCTTAGGACCTAGCGGGGAGACCCAGTACTTC. The J gene is TRBJ2-5, the V gene TRBV5-6, with 8 bases that match TRBD2. This CDR3 comprises 14 residues. CDR1 and CDR2 (germline): SGHDT, YYEEEE. The J segment lost 5 bases and the V segment lost 2 bases, leaving 5 bases of the junction unmatched.

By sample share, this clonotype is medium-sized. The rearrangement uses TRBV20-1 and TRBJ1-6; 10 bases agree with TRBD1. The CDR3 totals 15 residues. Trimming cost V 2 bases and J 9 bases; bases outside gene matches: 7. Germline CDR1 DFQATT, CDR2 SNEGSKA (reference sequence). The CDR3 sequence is CSARTGTGDLSPLHF. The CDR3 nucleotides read TGCAGTGCTAGAACCGGGACAGGGGATCTTTCACCCCTCCACTTT.

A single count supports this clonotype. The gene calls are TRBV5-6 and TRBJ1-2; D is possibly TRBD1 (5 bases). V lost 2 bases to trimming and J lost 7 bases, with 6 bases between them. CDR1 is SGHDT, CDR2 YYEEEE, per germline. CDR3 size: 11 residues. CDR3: CASSLRGGYTF. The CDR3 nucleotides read TGTGCCAGCAGCTTAAGGGGTGGCTACACCTTC.

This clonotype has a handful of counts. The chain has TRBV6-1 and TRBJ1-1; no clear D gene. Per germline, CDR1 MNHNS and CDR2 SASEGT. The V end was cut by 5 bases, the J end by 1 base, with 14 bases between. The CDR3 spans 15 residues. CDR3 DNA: TGTGCCAGCAGTACACTGGGGTCAGAGAACACTGAAGCTTTCTTT. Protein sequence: CASSTLGSENTEAFF.